The present TCR beta chain was sequenced within a study of T cell responses to AZD1222 COVID-19 vaccine. Overall study findings and caveats: Among the donors, most were white British and more were female, and clonal diversity was possibly underestimated. Vaccine-associated CD4 TCRs ranged over spike, dominating at 160-218 and 743-854. Reportedly, nearly half of unique spike TCRs recognized epitopes outside B.1.351/B.1.1.7 mutations.

V shed 0 bases and J shed 5 bases, with 9 bases lying between them. CDR3 length equals 13 residues. Germline assignment: CDR1 SGDLS and CDR2 YYNGEE. The data were produced by immunoSEQ multiplex PCR, yet TCRdb's version contains in-frame clones alone and is incomplete. The data contain over 150,000 clones, 70% to 90% of them singletons. This clone occurred once. Antigen: not known. Sequenced here: peripheral blood, sampled 28 days after the second AZD1222 dose. This clonotype was obtained from an adult who received the AZD1222 COVID-19 vaccine. The chain recombines TRBV9 with TRBJ2-7; possibly TRBD2 for D (5 bases). The CDR3 region is CASSVAPGNEQYF. CDR3 bases: TGTGCCAGCAGCGTAGCCCCCGGGAACGAGCAGTACTTC.